A single sample gave rise to the 23 T cell receptor beta chains below, sequenced in a study of blood T cells in healthy people across ages. A second PCR, run for about 7 to 12 cycles, used a sample-barcoded 5' primer plus a J-beta primer mix. TCRdb re-derived calls from the 5' RACE reads in MiXCR, one entry per CDR3 protein. The sample carries about 1.4 million distinct CDR3 sequences, around 59% recorded once. Sequencing was carried out using blood. The receptors were sampled from a man between 18 and 29 years old in good health.

This clonotype was recorded a few times. The V and J genes are TRBV4-2 and TRBJ2-5, with a weak D call TRBD2 (7 bases). Trimming removed 1 base from V and 4 bases from J, with 10 bases in between. This CDR3 is 14 amino acids long. Germline V CDR1 and CDR2: LGHNA, YNFKEQ. CDR3 DNA sequence: TGTGCCAGCAGCCAAGTAGGGGGGGTAGAGACCCAGTACTTC. Translation gives CASSQVGGVETQYF.

The sample holds one count of this clonotype. The chain uses TRBV7-2 and TRBJ1-2; possibly TRBD1 for D (5 bases). The CDR3 is made up of 15 amino acids. With 2 bases removed from V and 4 bases from J, the gap between germline ends came to 14 bases. Germline loops: CDR1 SGHTA, CDR2 FQGNSA. CDR3 protein: CASSLLVGAGYGYTF. CDR3 in DNA: TGTGCCAGCAGCTTATTAGTTGGGGCGGGCTATGGCTACACCTTC.

This clonotype showed up just once. CDR3: CASSEWLGTEAFF. The CDR3 DNA reads TGTGCCAGCAGTGAGTGGTTGGGGACTGAAGCTTTCTTT. This sequence joins TRBV27 and TRBJ1-1, with D uncertain. The CDR3 consists of 13 residues. Trimming took off 5 bases at V and 5 bases at J, with 12 bases between the two ends. Germline V CDR1 and CDR2: MNHEY, SMNVEV (reference sequence).

The chain links TRBV28 to TRBJ1-2; 8 bases are shared with TRBD1. Losses at the gene ends were 2 bases for V and 6 bases for J; bases not matched to a gene: 5. The CDR3 extends over 14 amino acids. The germline CDR1 and CDR2 sequences are MDHEN and SYDVKM. CDR3 nucleotides: TGTGCCAGCAGTTTACAGGGGGCTAGGGATGGCTACACCTTC. It encodes CASSLQGARDGYTF.

This clonotype turned up a few times. V is TRBV29-1 and J is TRBJ2-7; a weak D match, TRBD1 (6 bases). Trimming took off 3 bases at V and 5 bases at J, with 8 bases between the two ends. The CDR3 runs to 11 residues. Germline V gene data show CDR1 as SQVTM and CDR2 as ANQGSEA. Here the CDR3 DNA reads TGCAGCGTTGACCAGGGGCACGAGCAGTACTTC. Translating it yields CSVDQGHEQYF.

The chain recombines TRBV7-2 with TRBJ1-4; 7 bases are shared with TRBD1. Per germline, CDR1 SGHTA and CDR2 FQGNSA. V dropped 1 base and J dropped 5; count of bases not matched to a gene: 4. The CDR3 spans 15 residues. The CDR3 region is CASSLETGWNEKLFF. Here the CDR3 DNA reads TGTGCCAGCAGCTTAGAGACAGGGTGGAATGAAAAACTGTTTTTT.

This chain links TRBV7-2 with TRBJ1-2; D might be TRBD1 (6 bases). Trimming cost V 0 bases and J 7 bases, with 18 bases left between them. CDR1 and CDR2 (germline): SGHTA, FQGNSA. The CDR3 runs to 16 residues. This CDR3 reads CASSLAPKQGWGGYTF. The CDR3 DNA reads TGTGCCAGCAGCTTAGCCCCAAAACAGGGATGGGGTGGCTACACCTTC.

CDR3 protein: CASGQAGLFWFF. The CDR3 region has the DNA TGTGCCAGCGGACAAGCGGGACTCTTTTGGTTCTTC. The chain recombines TRBV7-6 with TRBJ2-1; 7 nucleotides match TRBD2. The CDR3 consists of 12 residues. In germline, CDR1 is SGHVS, CDR2 FNYEAQ. J was trimmed by 15 bases and V by 8 bases; bases with no gene match: 13.

The J gene is TRBJ2-1, the V gene TRBV27; 9 bases line up with TRBD1. Germline CDR1 reads MNHEY; CDR2 reads SMNVEV (reference sequence). This CDR3 spans 14 amino acids. Trimming cost V 4 bases and J 9 bases; bases outside gene matches: 7. This chain's CDR3 is CASSSGQGAVEQFF. DNA of the CDR3: TGTGCCAGCAGTTCGGGACAGGGTGCGGTTGAGCAGTTCTTC.

The genes are TRBV3-1 and TRBJ2-4, with 8 nucleotides matching TRBD2. The germline gives CDR1 LGHDT, CDR2 YNNKEL (reference sequence). V shed 1 base, J shed 2 bases, and the junction held 7 bases outside the gene matches. CDR3 length: 17 amino acids. CDR3 coding DNA: TGTGCCAGCAGCCAAGGTCTAGCGGGTGGAACCAAAAACATTCAGTACTTC. As protein: CASSQGLAGGTKNIQYF.

This chain links TRBV24-1 with TRBJ1-5; D uncertain. V dropped 6 bases and J dropped 4 bases, with 9 bases sitting between them. Germline V gene sequence: CDR1 KGHDR, CDR2 SFDVKD. The CDR3 is 13 residues long. CDR3 DNA: TGTGCCACCAGTCCGGACGGGAATCAGCCCCAGCATTTT. Its translation is CATSPDGNQPQHF.

The chain employs TRBV20-1 and TRBJ1-2; tentative D call: TRBD1 (5 bases). The CDR3 loop spans 15 amino acids. CDR1 is DFQATT and CDR2 is SNEGSKA in the germline V gene (reference sequence). V lost 6 bases and J lost 4, with 21 bases in between. In DNA, the CDR3 is TGCAGTGCCCTAACCCCCCCCCGGGACGGCTATGGCTACACCTTC. Protein: CSALTPPRDGYGYTF.

This chain links TRBV10-3 with TRBJ2-5; 11 bases fit TRBD2. CDR3 length: 15 residues. CDR1 ENHRY and CDR2 SYGVKD come from the germline V gene. V was pared by 2 bases and J by 2 bases, with 1 base of the junction left unmatched. The CDR3 region is CAISEASGGQETQYF. CDR3 nucleotides: TGTGCCATCAGTGAGGCTAGCGGGGGGCAAGAGACCCAGTACTTC.

This clonotype came up a few times. The CDR3 reads CASSLDTSAYEQYF. CDR3 in DNA: TGCGCCAGCAGCTTGGACACCTCAGCCTACGAGCAGTACTTC. This rearrangement joins TRBV5-1 to TRBJ2-7; the D is unclear. Trimming removed 0 bases from V and 2 bases from J, with 9 bases in between. Germline V lookup: CDR1 SGHRS, CDR2 YFSETQ. This CDR3 has 14 amino acids. Full variable domain (rest looked up from reference TRBV5-1 and TRBJ2-7): KAGVTQTPRYLIKTRGQQVTLSCSPISGHRSVSWYQQTPGQGLQFLFEYFSETQRNKGNFPGRFSGRQFSNSRSEMNVSTLELGDSALYLCASSLDTSAYEQYFGPGTRLTVT.

This clonotype is a singleton in its sample. The chain combines TRBV15 with TRBJ2-7, with a tentative D call TRBD1 (5 bases). V gave up 0 bases and J gave up 7 bases, with 13 bases separating them. Germline CDR1 and CDR2: LNHNV and YYDKDF (reference sequence). This CDR3 is 14 amino acids long. The DNA for the CDR3 is TGTGCCACCAGCAGAGAGAGGACAAGTGTGGAGCAGTACTTC. It translates to CATSRERTSVEQYF.

The chain joins TRBV20-1 to TRBJ2-7, with a weak D call TRBD2 (5 bases). V was shortened by 2 bases and J by 0 bases, with 8 bases between the two germline ends. Germline V lookup: CDR1 DFQATT, CDR2 SNEGSKA (reference sequence). The CDR3 runs 13 residues. The DNA for the CDR3 is TGCAGTGCTAGAAGCCGGGACTCCTACGAGCAGTACTTC. This translates into CSARSRDSYEQYF.

The chain is built from TRBV18 and TRBJ2-5; D gene uncertain. Germline values: CDR1 KGHSH, CDR2 LQKENI. The CDR3 is 14 residues long. Trimming shortened V by 3 bases and J by 2 bases, and 10 bases separated the two germline ends. The CDR3 DNA reads TGTGCCAGCTCACCGTTGTGGGGACAAGAGACCCAGTACTTC. Translation: CASSPLWGQETQYF.

This clonotype has more than one count but fewer than ten. The chain has TRBV4-2 and TRBJ1-5; D perhaps matches TRBD1 (5 bases). The CDR3 is 15 amino acids. V shed 0 bases and J shed 4 bases, with 10 bases lying between them. Germline CDR1 LGHNA, CDR2 YNFKEQ. The CDR3 sequence is CASSQETGINQPQHF. CDR3 coding DNA: TGTGCCAGCAGCCAAGAAACAGGAATAAATCAGCCCCAGCATTTT.

Concerning this clonotype itself: One junction end disagrees with the germline gene, perhaps due to a read error. The chain combines TRBV15 with TRBJ2-1; 7 nucleotides align to TRBD1. The CDR3 covers 12 residues. The germline V gene encodes CDR1 LNHNV and CDR2 YYDKDF (reference sequence). CDR3 sequence: CATSGDRDEQFF. The DNA for the CDR3 is TGTGCCACCAGCGGAGACAGGGACGAGCAGTTCTTC.

The chain combines TRBV4-1 with TRBJ2-3, with 8 bases lining up with TRBD1. Per germline, CDR1 MGHRA and CDR2 YSYEKL. The CDR3 totals 15 residues. The ends lost 3 bases at V and 4 bases at J; junction bases unmatched: 6. DNA of the CDR3: TGCGCCAGCAGCCACAGACAGGGGAGGTCAGATACGCAGTATTTT. Translating gives CASSHRQGRSDTQYF.

This chain connects TRBV29-1 to TRBJ2-5; possible D gene TRBD2, 5 bases. V was cut by 7 bases and J by 0 bases, with 9 bases left in between. This CDR3 has 12 amino acids. Germline values: CDR1 SQVTM, CDR2 ANQGSEA. The CDR3 here is CSGREYQETQYF. In nucleotides, the CDR3 is TGCAGCGGTAGGGAGTACCAAGAGACCCAGTACTTC.

The chain has TRBV4-1 and TRBJ2-1; no definite D call. Germline lookup yields CDR1 MGHRA and CDR2 YSYEKL. The CDR3 length is 15 residues. Between the trimmed V and J ends, which lost 2 bases and 0 bases, there was a span of 8 bases. The CDR3 reads CASSQNVGSYNEQFF. Written as DNA, the CDR3 is TGCGCCAGCAGCCAAAATGTGGGCTCCTACAATGAGCAGTTCTTC.

CDR3 sequence: CATSRGGADGYTF. In DNA form, the CDR3 reads TGTGCCACCAGCAGAGGAGGGGCAGATGGCTACACCTTC. The J gene is TRBJ1-2, the V gene TRBV15; the D gene is possibly TRBD1 (5 bases). The CDR3 has 13 residues. Looked up from germline, CDR1 is LNHNV and CDR2 is YYDKDF (reference sequence). V was trimmed by 1 base and J by 6 bases, leaving 9 bases between them.